This T cell receptor beta chain was identified during a study of response to subunit inactivated influenza vaccine. This clonotype was seen more than once but under ten times. Its antigen is unidentified. Study results and limitations: The authors put forward the suggestion that each seasonal influenza vaccination may bring in only a limited number of new T cells.

The CDR3 totals 14 residues. Trimming took 3 bases from V and 4 from J; bases not matched to a gene: 5. Germline V gene data show CDR1 as SEHNR and CDR2 as FQNEAQ (reference sequence). TCRdb reprocessed the RT-PCR reads with MiXCR, giving one entry per CDR3 protein. Among about 500,000 distinct CDR3 sequences listed, less than 7.5% were seen once. This chain joins TRBV7-9 and TRBJ2-7; 8 positions agree with TRBD1. Source: PBMCs from blood, taken around 25 months after vaccination. The origin of this receptor is a man aged 50-75 years who received an inactivated influenza vaccine. This CDR3 reads CASSFDQGAYEQYF. The CDR3 nucleotides are TGTGCCAGCAGCTTCGATCAGGGGGCTTACGAGCAGTACTTC.